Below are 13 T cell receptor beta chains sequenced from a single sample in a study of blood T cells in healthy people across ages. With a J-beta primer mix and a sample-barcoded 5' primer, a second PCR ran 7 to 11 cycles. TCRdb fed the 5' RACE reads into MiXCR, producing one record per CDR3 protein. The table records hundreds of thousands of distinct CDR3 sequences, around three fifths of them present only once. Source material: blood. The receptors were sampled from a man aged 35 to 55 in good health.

CDR3: CASSQGVSGMSGANVLTF. CDR3 in DNA: TGCGCCAGCAGCCAAGGTGTTAGCGGGATGTCTGGGGCCAACGTCCTGACTTTC. This chain links TRBV4-3 with TRBJ2-6, with TRBD2 matching over 8 bases. Germline assignment: CDR1 LGHNA and CDR2 YSLEER. There are 18 residues in the CDR3. V was pared by 1 base and J by 1 base, with 6 bases of the junction left unmatched.

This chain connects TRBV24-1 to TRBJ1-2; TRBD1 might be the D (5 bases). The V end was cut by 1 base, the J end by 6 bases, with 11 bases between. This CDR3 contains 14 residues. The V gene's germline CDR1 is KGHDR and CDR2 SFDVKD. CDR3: CATSDFPGPDGYTF. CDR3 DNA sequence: TGTGCCACCAGTGATTTTCCAGGGCCTGATGGCTACACCTTC.

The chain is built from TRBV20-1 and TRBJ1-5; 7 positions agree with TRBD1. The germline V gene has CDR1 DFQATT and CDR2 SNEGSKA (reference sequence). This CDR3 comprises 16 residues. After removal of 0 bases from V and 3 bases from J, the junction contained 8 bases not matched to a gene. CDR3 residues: CSARDSRQGDNQPQHF. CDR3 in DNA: TGCAGTGCTAGAGATTCCAGACAGGGTGACAATCAGCCCCAGCATTTT.

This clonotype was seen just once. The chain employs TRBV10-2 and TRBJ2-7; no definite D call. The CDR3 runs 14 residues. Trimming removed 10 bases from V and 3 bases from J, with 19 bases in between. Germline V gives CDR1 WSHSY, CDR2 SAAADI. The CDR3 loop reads CAISTSMGNYEQYF. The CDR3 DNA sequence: TGCGCCATCTCGACATCTATGGGTAACTACGAGCAGTACTTC.

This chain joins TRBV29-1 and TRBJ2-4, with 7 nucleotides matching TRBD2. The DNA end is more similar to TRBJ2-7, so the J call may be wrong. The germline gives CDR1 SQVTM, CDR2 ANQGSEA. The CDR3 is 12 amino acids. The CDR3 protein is CSAHGGNYEQYF. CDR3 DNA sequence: TGCAGCGCCCACGGGGGGAACTACGAGCAGTACTTC.

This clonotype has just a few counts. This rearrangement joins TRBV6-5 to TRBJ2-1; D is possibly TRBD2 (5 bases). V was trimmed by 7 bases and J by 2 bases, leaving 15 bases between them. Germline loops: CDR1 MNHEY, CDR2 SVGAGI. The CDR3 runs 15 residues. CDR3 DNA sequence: TGTGCCAGCAAAAGGTCGGCGGGTGCCTACAATGAGCAGTTCTTC. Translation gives CASKRSAGAYNEQFF.

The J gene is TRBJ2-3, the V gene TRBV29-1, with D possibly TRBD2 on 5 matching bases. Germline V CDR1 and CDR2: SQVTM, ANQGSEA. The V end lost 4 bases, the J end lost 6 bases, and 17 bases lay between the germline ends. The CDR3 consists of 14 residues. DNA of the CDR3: TGCAGCGTTGCAGTCCTAGCAGCCAAGGATACGCAGTATTTT. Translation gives CSVAVLAAKDTQYF.

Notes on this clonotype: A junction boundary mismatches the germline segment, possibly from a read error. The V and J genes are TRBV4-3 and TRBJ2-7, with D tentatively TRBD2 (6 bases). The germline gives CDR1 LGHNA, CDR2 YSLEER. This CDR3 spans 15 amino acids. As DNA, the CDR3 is TGTGCCAGCAGCCAAGACGCGGGGAGCTCCTACGAGCAGTACTTC. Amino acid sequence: CASSQDAGSSYEQYF.

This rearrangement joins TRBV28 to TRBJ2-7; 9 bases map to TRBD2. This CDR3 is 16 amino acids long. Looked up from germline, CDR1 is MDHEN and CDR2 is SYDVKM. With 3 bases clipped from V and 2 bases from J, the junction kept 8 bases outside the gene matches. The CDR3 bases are TGTGCCAGCAGTTTCGCACTAGCGGGCCTGACCTACGAGCAGTACTTC. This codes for CASSFALAGLTYEQYF.

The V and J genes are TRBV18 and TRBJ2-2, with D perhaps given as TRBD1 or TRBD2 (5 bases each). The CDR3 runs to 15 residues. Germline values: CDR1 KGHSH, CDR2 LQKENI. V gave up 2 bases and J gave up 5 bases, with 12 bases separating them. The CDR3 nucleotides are TGTGCCAGCTCACCAGGGACGACCATTACCGGGGAGCTGTTTTTT. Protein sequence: CASSPGTTITGELFF.

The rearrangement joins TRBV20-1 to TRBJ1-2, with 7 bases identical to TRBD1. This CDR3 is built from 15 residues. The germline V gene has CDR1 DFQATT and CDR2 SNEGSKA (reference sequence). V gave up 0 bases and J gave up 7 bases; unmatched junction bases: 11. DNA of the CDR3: TGCAGTGCTAGAGATTACAGGGGTAGGGATATTGGCTACACCTTC. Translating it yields CSARDYRGRDIGYTF.

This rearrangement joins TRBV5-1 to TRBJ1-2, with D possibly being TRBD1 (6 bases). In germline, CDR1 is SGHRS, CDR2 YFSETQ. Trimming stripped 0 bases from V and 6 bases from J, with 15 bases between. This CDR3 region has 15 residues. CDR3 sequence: CASSLERGDQNGYTF. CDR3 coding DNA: TGCGCCAGCAGCTTGGAAAGGGGGGACCAGAATGGCTACACCTTC.

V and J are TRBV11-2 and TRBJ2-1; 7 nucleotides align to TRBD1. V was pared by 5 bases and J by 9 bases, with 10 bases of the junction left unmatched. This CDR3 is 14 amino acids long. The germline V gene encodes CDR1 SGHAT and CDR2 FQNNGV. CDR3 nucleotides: TGTGCCAGCAGCCCCACGGGGAGACAGGGTGAGCAGTTCTTC. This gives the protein CASSPTGRQGEQFF.